These 17 T cell receptor beta chains originate from one sample sequenced in a study of cytomegalovirus exposure and HLA in healthy donors. The PCR contained 60 Vbeta and 13 Jbeta primers. Data came from immunoSEQ multiplex PCR; TCRdb stores just in-frame clones and leaves some out. The sample has some 120,000 clones; around three quarters are singletons. The material sequenced was PBMCs. Source of these receptors: a human donor in good health.

This chain links TRBV30 with TRBJ1-1, with 9 bases that match TRBD1. The CDR3 runs 17 residues. Germline V lookup: CDR1 GTSNPN, CDR2 SVGIG (reference sequence). J gave up 1 base and V 4 bases, and 13 bases lay outside the gene matches. The CDR3 here is CAWITLRGGQGNTEAFF. In nucleotides, the CDR3 is TGTGCCTGGATTACTCTCCGGGGGGGACAGGGGAACACTGAAGCTTTCTTT. Together with reference TRBV30 and TRBJ1-1, the CDR3 gives the full variable domain: SQTIHQWPATLVQPVGSPLSLECTVEGTSNPNLYWYRQAAGRGLQLLFYSVGIGQISSEVPQNLSASRPQDRQFILSSKKLLLSDSGFYLCAWITLRGGQGNTEAFFGQGTRLTVV.

There are a few counts of this clone. The chain has TRBV19 and TRBJ1-2; possibly TRBD1 for D (6 bases). V was clipped by 4 bases and J by 5 bases, with 20 bases between them. Looked up from germline, CDR1 is LNHDA and CDR2 is SQIVND (reference sequence). This CDR3 region has 16 residues. CDR3 nucleotides: TGTGCCAGTAGTACGAGAGGACAGCCACCATCGTATGGCTACACCTTC. Encoded protein: CASSTRGQPPSYGYTF.

The V gene is TRBV28, the J gene TRBJ1-5, with 8 positions matching TRBD1. V was clipped by 10 bases and J by 4 bases; unmatched bases: 15. The CDR3 consists of 16 residues. CDR1 is MDHEN, CDR2 SYDVKM, per germline. The CDR3 region is CATSPQRQGRNQPQHF. The CDR3 region has the DNA TGTGCCACCAGCCCCCAGAGACAGGGGAGAAATCAGCCCCAGCATTTT. The whole variable domain, remainder taken from reference TRBV28 and TRBJ1-5, is DVKVTQSSRYLVKRTGEKVFLECVQDMDHENMFWYRQDPGLGLRLIYFSYDVKMKEKGDIPEGYSVSREKKERFSLILESASTNQTSMYLCATSPQRQGRNQPQHFGDGTRLSIL.

In DNA form, the CDR3 reads TGTGCCAGCAGTCCTATCGACAGGCAGCCCCAGCATTTT. It specifies CASSPIDRQPQHF. The rearrangement uses TRBV28 and TRBJ1-5; a possible D gene is TRBD1 (6 bases). This CDR3 is 13 amino acids long. CDR1 is MDHEN and CDR2 is SYDVKM in the germline V gene. V dropped 5 bases and J dropped 7 bases, with 12 bases sitting between them.

A note on this clone: One end of the junction is discordant with germline, which a read error may explain. The J gene is TRBJ1-2, the V gene TRBV6-5; 7 bases are a match to TRBD1. The length of the CDR3 is 13 residues. The germline CDR1 and CDR2 sequences are MNHEY and SVGAGI. The CDR3 loop reads CASQDRVVVGRYF. In DNA form, the CDR3 reads TGTGCCAGCCAAGACAGGGTGGTGGTCGGTCGGTATTTC.

This clone occurred a few times. V usage is TRBV7-6 and J usage is TRBJ2-3; TRBD2 agrees at 10 bases. J was trimmed by 1 base and V by 5 bases; bases with no gene match: 6. Germline V gene lookup returns CDR1 SGHVS and CDR2 FNYEAQ. CDR3 size: 16 residues. The CDR3 DNA reads TGTGCCAGCAGCAAAGCTAGCGGGGGAGGCACAGATACGCAGTATTTT. Translating gives CASSKASGGGTDTQYF.

The rearrangement joins TRBV27 to TRBJ1-6, with D possibly being TRBD1 (6 bases). V gave up 6 bases and J gave up 7 bases, with 16 bases separating them. The CDR3 is 15 amino acids. CDR1 and CDR2 from the germline V gene are MNHEY and SMNVEV (reference sequence). The CDR3 DNA sequence: TGTGCCAGCAGGATAGGGCAGGGGAGCAATTCACCCCTCCACTTT. Translation: CASRIGQGSNSPLHF.

The V and J genes are TRBV15 and TRBJ1-2; TRBD1 aligns across 7 bases. Germline CDR1 LNHNV, CDR2 YYDKDF (reference sequence). The trim removed 0 bases at V and 3 bases at J, leaving 1 base unmatched. This CDR3 region has 14 residues. In DNA form, the CDR3 reads TGTGCCACCAGCAGAGAGACAGGGTACTATGGCTACACCTTC. Residues: CATSRETGYYGYTF. Using reference TRBV15 and TRBJ1-2 for the parts outside the CDR3, the full variable domain is DAMVIQNPRYQVTQFGKPVTLSCSQTLNHNVMYWYQQKSSQAPKLLFHYYDKDFNNEADTPDNFQSRRPNTSFCFLDIRSPGLGDTAMYLCATSRETGYYGYTFGSGTRLTVV.

V usage is TRBV5-4 and J usage is TRBJ2-2, with 12 bases aligning to TRBD1. J gave up 4 bases and V 4 bases, and 5 bases lay outside the gene matches. CDR1 and CDR2 from the germline V gene are SGHNT and YYREEE (reference sequence). This CDR3 is 16 amino acids long. The CDR3 coding sequence is TGTGCCAGCAGCCCGGGACAGGGGGCAAGCACCGGGGAGCTGTTTTTT. Translating gives CASSPGQGASTGELFF.

The rearrangement joins TRBV5-6 to TRBJ2-3; 9 bases align to TRBD1. The CDR3 runs 16 residues. The V segment lost 2 bases and the J segment 3 bases; nucleotides outside the gene matches: 7. Per germline, CDR1 SGHDT and CDR2 YYEEEE. The DNA for the CDR3 is TGTGCCAGCAGCTTTTTACAGGGGGCGCGTACAGATACGCAGTATTTT. Translation gives CASSFLQGARTDTQYF.

The rearrangement links TRBV5-1 to TRBJ1-1, with D possibly matching TRBD1 (6 bases). V lost 4 bases, J lost 1 base, and 11 bases lay in between. The length of the CDR3 is 14 residues. The germline V gene has CDR1 SGHRS and CDR2 YFSETQ. The CDR3 region has the DNA TGCGCCAGCAGCATTGGACAGACGAACACTGAAGCTTTCTTT. It specifies CASSIGQTNTEAFF.

V usage is TRBV18 and J usage is TRBJ1-5, with 7 bases that match TRBD1. The CDR3 is 17 residues long. Germline CDR1 KGHSH, CDR2 LQKENI. With 3 bases clipped from V and 4 bases from J, the junction kept 12 bases outside the gene matches. CDR3 sequence (DNA): TGTGCCAGCTCACCGCCTCTTTCGACAGGGCCGAATCAGCCCCAGCATTTT. Encoded protein: CASSPPLSTGPNQPQHF.

The chain is built from TRBV6-1 and TRBJ2-5, with TRBD2 matching over 8 bases. CDR1 and CDR2 (germline): MNHNS, SASEGT. Trimming at V came to 5 bases and at J to 2 bases, leaving 7 bases not matched to a gene. The CDR3 consists of 15 residues. As DNA, the CDR3 is TGTGCCAGCAGTTTTAGCGGGGACTCACAAGAGACCCAGTACTTC. Amino acid sequence: CASSFSGDSQETQYF.

The chain has TRBV5-6 and TRBJ1-2; D not resolved. Trimming cost V 5 bases and J 5 bases, with 16 bases left between them. Germline V gene data show CDR1 as SGHDT and CDR2 as YYEEEE. This CDR3 contains 14 residues. CDR3 amino acids: CASSPGSKSYGYTF. In nucleotides, the CDR3 is TGTGCCAGCAGTCCCGGGTCCAAATCGTATGGCTACACCTTC.

The J gene is TRBJ1-1, the V gene TRBV10-3, with 7 positions matching TRBD1. The germline V gene has CDR1 ENHRY and CDR2 SYGVKD. CDR3 length equals 14 residues. Unmatched junction bases numbered 1, after V lost 0 bases and J lost 3 bases. The CDR3 coding sequence is TGTGCCATCAGTGAGTCAGGGGGCGACACTGAAGCTTTCTTT. Amino acid sequence: CAISESGGDTEAFF.

The chain carries TRBV7-8 and TRBJ1-1; D possibly corresponds to TRBD1 (5 bases). The CDR3 length is 19 residues. Per germline, CDR1 SGHVS and CDR2 FQNEAQ. V was clipped by 0 bases and J by 4 bases, with 24 bases between them. The chain's CDR3 is CASSLAAVMGSWGGTEAFF. The CDR3 bases are TGTGCCAGCAGCTTAGCGGCTGTGATGGGGTCCTGGGGCGGCACTGAAGCTTTCTTT. Full variable domain (missing parts from reference TRBV7-8 and TRBJ1-1): GAGVSQSPRYKVAKRGQDVALRCDPISGHVSLFWYQQALGQGPEFLTYFQNEAQLDKSGLPSDRFFAERPEGSVSTLKIQRTQQEDSAVYLCASSLAAVMGSWGGTEAFFGQGTRLTVV.

This sequence joins TRBV28 and TRBJ2-1; TRBD2 agrees at 8 bases. V dropped 2 bases and J dropped 5; count of bases not matched to a gene: 5. CDR1 and CDR2 from the germline V gene are MDHEN and SYDVKM. The CDR3 is 15 residues long. CDR3 DNA: TGTGCCAGCAGTTTACGGGGGGGCAATAACAATGAGCAGTTCTTC. The encoded protein is CASSLRGGNNNEQFF.